The 2 T cell receptor beta chains below all came from one sample that was sequenced in a study of blood T cell repertoires in COVID-19 (TCRdb year 2020). The library relied on the immunoSEQ multiplex PCR assay. Held by TCRdb, this immuneACCESS table contains in-frame sequences only and omits some clones. Under half of the omission traces to an unresolved V gene where checked; the cause of the rest is unknown. The sample table records 50,000 or so clones; around 89% of these occur just once. In total, the top ten clones hold about an eighth of the sample. Sample: peripheral blood. The receptors here all came from a man aged 60 to 75 with active COVID-19.

The chain carries TRBV3-1 (or the pseudogene TRBV3-2) and TRBJ2-1, with 8 bases matching TRBD1. Germline V lookup: CDR1 LGHDT, CDR2 YNNKEL (reference sequence). Germline trimming cut 4 bases from V and 6 bases from J; bases unmatched to any gene: 11. The CDR3 is 16 amino acids. The CDR3 is CASSRTGQYRSNEQFF. Here the CDR3 DNA reads TGTGCCAGCAGCCGGACAGGGCAATACCGATCCAATGAGCAGTTCTTC.

CDR3 coding DNA: TGTGCCAGTAGTATAGGGTGGGGCCTCTTCACTGAAGCTTTCTTT. It translates to CASSIGWGLFTEAFF. The V call is TRBV19, the J call TRBJ1-1, with TRBD1 as a possible D gene (5 bases). Trimming stripped 1 base from V and 4 bases from J, with 13 bases between. The CDR3 has 15 residues. Germline CDR1 LNHDA, CDR2 SQIVND (reference sequence).